This TCR beta chain was obtained from a study of cytomegalovirus exposure and HLA in healthy donors. Findings and limits, study-wide: Through in vitro validation, a few CMV-associated chains were shown to be specific for CMV antigens.

Generated by immunoSEQ multiplex PCR, the TCRdb table keeps only in-frame clones and is missing some. The table has about 98,000 clones, more than 75% seen once. Regarding this clone: As yet, its antigen is unknown.

In germline, CDR1 is MNHEY, CDR2 SMNVEV (reference sequence). Trimming took off 3 bases at V and 0 bases at J, with 5 bases between the two ends. The CDR3 is 13 residues long. The V and J genes are TRBV27 and TRBJ2-5; no firm D call. Sequenced: PBMCs. The TCR originated in a man aged 18 to 30 in good health and CMV-seropositive. CDR3 bases: TGTGCCAGCAGTTTCGCGTACCAAGAGACCCAGTACTTC. This translates into CASSFAYQETQYF.